The 23 T cell receptor beta chains presented below share a single source sample, sequenced in a study of T cell responses to AZD1222 COVID-19 vaccine. Sequenced by immunoSEQ multiplex PCR; TCRdb stores in-frame clones only, minus some. This sample has about 120,000 clones, with approximately 85% found just once. This sample comprised peripheral blood, obtained on day 0 of AZD1222 vaccination. Every receptor here comes from an adult in good health.

V usage is TRBV27 and J usage is TRBJ2-3, with D tentatively TRBD2 (7 bases). CDR3 length: 15 amino acids. Per the germline V gene, CDR1 is MNHEY and CDR2 is SMNVEV (reference sequence). V was pared by 3 bases and J by 7 bases, with 17 bases between. In DNA form, the CDR3 reads TGTGCCAGCAGTTTTTATGGGGGGGGCGAAAATACGCAGTATTTT. This encodes CASSFYGGGENTQYF.

The chain links TRBV28 to TRBJ2-7; 8 bases fit TRBD1. V shed 7 bases and J 0 bases; nucleotides not matched to a gene: 5. The germline V gene has CDR1 MDHEN and CDR2 SYDVKM. The CDR3 is 14 amino acids. This chain's CDR3 is CASKGQGTSYEQYF. Written as DNA, the CDR3 is TGTGCCAGCAAAGGACAGGGTACCTCCTACGAGCAGTACTTC.

This chain uses TRBV6-4 with TRBJ2-1, with 7 bases aligning to TRBD2. The V segment lost 3 bases and the J segment 8 bases; nucleotides outside the gene matches: 10. The CDR3 spans 15 residues. Germline lookup yields CDR1 MRHNA and CDR2 SNTAGT. The CDR3 DNA is TGTGCCAGCAGTGAAGAAGCGGGGAGGTTGGATGAGCAGTTCTTC. Translating gives CASSEEAGRLDEQFF.

The rearrangement joins TRBV5-4 to TRBJ2-7, with D possibly being TRBD1 (5 bases). V was shortened by 2 bases and J by 2 bases, with 17 bases between the two germline ends. CDR3 length equals 16 residues. Germline V gene sequence: CDR1 SGHNT, CDR2 YYREEE (reference sequence). The CDR3 is CASSFRNVDTAYEQYF. The CDR3 DNA follows: TGTGCCAGCAGCTTCAGGAACGTGGACACAGCCTACGAGCAGTACTTC.

This chain links TRBV11-2 with TRBJ1-2, with a possible D match to TRBD1 (5 bases). This CDR3 is 14 amino acids long. With 5 bases removed from V and 4 bases from J, the gap between germline ends came to 14 bases. Germline CDR1 SGHAT, CDR2 FQNNGV. CDR3 DNA sequence: TGTGCCAGCAGCCTCGCCGGGACGGCCTATGGCTACACCTTC. Amino acids: CASSLAGTAYGYTF. Full variable domain (missing parts from reference TRBV11-2 and TRBJ1-2): EAGVAQSPRYKIIEKRQSVAFWCNPISGHATLYWYQQILGQGPKLLIQFQNNGVVDDSQLPKDRFSAERLKGVDSTLKIQPAKLEDSAVYLCASSLAGTAYGYTFGSGTRLTVV.

The chain has TRBV27 and TRBJ2-7; D possibly corresponds to TRBD2 (5 bases). Per germline, CDR1 MNHEY and CDR2 SMNVEV (reference sequence). Trimming removed 0 bases from V and 5 bases from J, with 11 bases in between. This CDR3 has 14 residues. The CDR3 coding sequence is TGTGCCAGCAGTTTATCGAACGGGGTGGACGAGCAGTACTTC. Translated, it gives CASSLSNGVDEQYF.

This clone was seen once. The chain combines TRBV21-1 with TRBJ1-4. TRBV21-1 is a pseudogene segment. CDR3 length equals 14 residues. CDR3 loop: CASSKAGAGEKLFF. The CDR3 region has the DNA TGTGCCAGCAGCAAAGCGGGGGCGGGGGAAAAACTGTTTTTT.

The J gene is TRBJ2-7, the V gene TRBV27; TRBD1 matches 7 bases. The CDR3 spans 16 residues. Germline lookup yields CDR1 MNHEY and CDR2 SMNVEV (reference sequence). Trimming cost V 6 bases and J 0 bases; bases outside gene matches: 11. For the CDR3, the DNA is TGTGCCAGCAGATCGACAGGGCTGGTACTCTCCTACGAGCAGTACTTC. This translates into CASRSTGLVLSYEQYF.

CDR3 loop: CASSPGTAANEQYF. The CDR3 DNA reads as TGTGCCAGCAGCCCCGGGACAGCAGCCAACGAGCAGTACTTC. The chain couples TRBV7-9 to TRBJ2-7; TRBD1 agrees at 7 bases. The CDR3 contains 14 residues. After removal of 5 bases from V and 5 bases from J, the junction contained 9 bases not matched to a gene. Germline V gives CDR1 SEHNR, CDR2 FQNEAQ (reference sequence).

J is TRBJ1-3 and V is TRBV12-5, with D possibly TRBD1 on 6 matching bases. The CDR3 extends over 16 amino acids. The ends were cut back, 5 bases at V and 0 bases at J, with 14 bases in the middle. CDR1 is LGHNT, CDR2 FRNRAP, per germline. The CDR3 region has the DNA TGTGCTAGTGGTGTATACCGGGACAACTCTGGAAACACCATATATTTT. Protein: CASGVYRDNSGNTIYF. The full variable domain, in which reference TRBV12-5 and TRBJ1-3 provide the parts outside the CDR3, is DARVTQTPRHKVTEMGQEVTMRCQPILGHNTVFWYRQTMMQGLELLAYFRNRAPLDDSGMPKDRFSAEMPDATLATLKIQPSEPRDSAVYFCASGVYRDNSGNTIYFGEGSWLTVV.

V usage is TRBV9 and J usage is TRBJ2-3; 7 positions match TRBD1. V was clipped by 4 bases and J by 1 base; unmatched bases: 3. Germline CDR1 is SGDLS and CDR2 is YYNGEE. The length of the CDR3 is 14 residues. DNA of the CDR3: TGTGCCAGCAGCCAGGGGGTTGGCACAGATACGCAGTATTTT. This codes for CASSQGVGTDTQYF. Using reference TRBV9 and TRBJ2-3 for the parts outside the CDR3, the full variable domain is DSGVTQTPKHLITATGQRVTLRCSPRSGDLSVYWYQQSLDQGLQFLIQYYNGEERAKGNILERFSAQQFPDLHSELNLSSLELGDSALYFCASSQGVGTDTQYFGPGTRLTVL.

The chain couples TRBV6-2 or TRBV6-3 to TRBJ1-4; D not certain. V was cut by 2 bases and J by 1 base, with 11 bases left in between. CDR1 and CDR2 from the germline V gene are MNHEY and SVGEGT. There are 16 residues in the CDR3. CDR3 in DNA: TGTGCCAGCAGTTACCTGGGTCTGAAAACTAATGAAAAACTGTTTTTT. Translated: CASSYLGLKTNEKLFF.

This sequence joins TRBV27 and TRBJ1-5, with D possibly TRBD1 on 6 matching bases. The germline CDR1 and CDR2 sequences are MNHEY and SMNVEV (reference sequence). This CDR3 is 15 amino acids long. The V gene lost 3 bases and the J gene lost 4 bases, with 13 bases spanning the gap. The CDR3 reads CASSLGAGANQPQHF. For the CDR3, the DNA is TGTGCCAGCAGTTTGGGGGCAGGGGCGAATCAGCCCCAGCATTTT.

This chain links TRBV27 with TRBJ1-6; 8 nucleotides match TRBD1. Germline-derived CDR1 and CDR2 are MNHEY and SMNVEV (reference sequence). The length of the CDR3 is 20 residues. V gave up 6 bases and J gave up 2 bases; unmatched junction bases: 18. The CDR3 region is CASSRSPGQVLGPYNSPLHF. The CDR3 DNA reads TGTGCCAGCAGCCGATCGCCGGGACAGGTTCTAGGCCCCTATAATTCACCCCTCCACTTT.

The V gene is TRBV7-2, the J gene TRBJ2-7, with D tentatively TRBD1 or TRBD2 (5 bases each). This CDR3 has 14 residues. Germline assignment: CDR1 SGHTA and CDR2 FQGNSA. Trimming left V 5 bases short and J 2 bases short, with 13 bases between. DNA for the CDR3: TGTGCCAGCAGCGTTGGGGGAGTACCCTACGAGCAGTACTTC. Amino acid sequence: CASSVGGVPYEQYF. Full variable domain (missing parts from reference TRBV7-2 and TRBJ2-7): GAGVSQSPSNKVTEKGKDVELRCDPISGHTALYWYRQSLGQGLEFLIYFQGNSAPDKSGLPSDRFSAERTGGSVSTLTIQRTQQEDSAVYLCASSVGGVPYEQYFGPGTRLTVT.

V usage is TRBV27 and J usage is TRBJ1-1, with 7 bases lining up with TRBD1. CDR3 length: 14 amino acids. Germline V gene sequence: CDR1 MNHEY, CDR2 SMNVEV (reference sequence). J was trimmed by 1 base and V by 6 bases; bases with no gene match: 5. As DNA, the CDR3 is TGTGCCAGCAGCCTGACAGGGCGGAACACTGAAGCTTTCTTT. Translation: CASSLTGRNTEAFF.

The chain is built from TRBV29-1 and TRBJ1-5; D gene uncertain. The CDR3 spans 13 residues. The V end was cut by 5 bases, the J end by 4 bases, with 12 bases between. The germline gives CDR1 SQVTM, CDR2 ANQGSEA. The CDR3 region has the DNA TGCAGCGTTATCCCCGAGGGTAATCAGCCCCAGCATTTT. Translating it yields CSVIPEGNQPQHF.

The chain joins TRBV3-1 (or the pseudogene TRBV3-2) to TRBJ1-5, with a possible D match to TRBD1 (5 bases). Germline V CDR1 and CDR2: LGHDT, YNNKEL (reference sequence). Trimming shortened V by 1 base and J by 6 bases, and 10 bases separated the two germline ends. The length of the CDR3 is 14 residues. CDR3 amino acids: CASSQGHQGQPQHF. CDR3 nucleotide sequence: TGTGCCAGCAGCCAAGGGCACCAGGGTCAGCCCCAGCATTTT.

The rearrangement links TRBV2 to TRBJ2-3; the match to TRBD1 covers 8 bases. CDR3 size: 17 residues. CDR1 is SNHLY and CDR2 is FYNNEI in the germline V gene. Germline trimming cut 5 bases from V and 6 bases from J; bases unmatched to any gene: 16. CDR3 bases: TGTGCCAGCAGTCGGCAAAGGAGGACAGGGCCAGGGGATACGCAGTATTTT. Protein: CASSRQRRTGPGDTQYF.

The rearrangement links TRBV13 to TRBJ1-2; TRBD1 might be the D (5 bases). Germline lookup yields CDR1 PRHDT and CDR2 FYEKMQ (reference sequence). V was shortened by 5 bases and J by 3 bases, with 16 bases between the two germline ends. The CDR3 sequence is 15 residues long. This CDR3 is CASSPNGGRDYGYTF. The CDR3 nucleotides are TGTGCCAGCAGCCCCAACGGGGGACGGGACTATGGCTACACCTTC.

J is TRBJ2-2 and V is TRBV5-4; TRBD1 aligns across 7 bases. The CDR3 length is 15 residues. The V gene end was trimmed by 4 bases and the J gene end by 0 bases; junction bases not matched to a gene: 3. In germline, CDR1 is SGHNT, CDR2 YYREEE (reference sequence). CDR3 protein: CASSRQGANTGELFF. The CDR3, as DNA: TGTGCCAGCAGCCGACAGGGCGCGAACACCGGGGAGCTGTTTTTT.

The chain couples TRBV19 to TRBJ1-5; 7 bases line up with TRBD1. With 5 bases clipped from V and 1 base from J, the junction kept 2 bases outside the gene matches. This CDR3 contains 14 residues. Germline-derived CDR1 and CDR2 are LNHDA and SQIVND (reference sequence). CDR3 coding DNA: TGTGCCAGTAGTCTACAGGGGAGCAATCAGCCCCAGCATTTT. Amino acid sequence: CASSLQGSNQPQHF.

This sequence joins TRBV5-4 and TRBJ1-2, with a weak D call TRBD1 (6 bases). The CDR3 totals 15 residues. Trimming cost V 1 base and J 6 bases, with 16 bases left between them. From germline, CDR1 is SGHNT and CDR2 YYREEE (reference sequence). The CDR3 DNA follows: TGTGCCAGCAGCTTGCCAGCGAGACAGGACCATGGCTACACCTTC. As protein: CASSLPARQDHGYTF.